The 25 T cell receptor beta chains listed next were all sequenced from one sample in a study of T-cell reconstitution after alpha-beta-depleted transplantation in children. A TCRbeta library incorporating unique molecular identifiers was prepared. TCRdb reprocessed the PCR reads via MiXCR and lists one record per CDR3 protein. The sample lists some 400,000 distinct CDR3 sequences; over 20% were seen once. Sample: PBMCs from the stem cell graft donor, taken from the stem cell graft. The receptor source for this set is a human donor who donated a stem cell graft to a child with acute myeloid leukemia.

This clonotype was seen repeatedly, ten times or more. The chain combines TRBV20-1 with TRBJ2-1; possible D gene TRBD2, 5 bases. This CDR3 contains 14 residues. V lost 5 bases, J lost 1 base, and 12 bases lay in between. The germline gives CDR1 DFQATT, CDR2 SNEGSKA (reference sequence). CDR3 loop: CSARGFGSYNEQFF. Written as DNA, the CDR3 is TGCAGTGCTCGAGGGTTCGGATCCTACAATGAGCAGTTCTTC.

There are a few counts of this clonotype. The chain joins TRBV12-3 or TRBV12-4 to TRBJ2-2; 8 bases match TRBD1. The CDR3 has 16 amino acids. Trimming cost V 4 bases and J 1 base; bases outside gene matches: 5. The CDR3 sequence: CASSSHGQGNTGELFF. CDR3 bases: TGTGCCAGCAGTTCACATGGACAGGGGAACACCGGGGAGCTGTTTTTT.

The rearrangement uses TRBV29-1 and TRBJ2-3, with 7 nucleotides matching TRBD2. Germline loops: CDR1 SQVTM, CDR2 ANQGSEA. CDR3 size: 14 residues. Trimming took 4 bases from V and 2 from J; bases not matched to a gene: 6. The CDR3, as DNA: TGCAGCGTTGTCGCTAGCGGCCCCACAGATACGCAGTATTTT. This codes for CSVVASGPTDTQYF.

The rearrangement links TRBV12-3 or TRBV12-4 to TRBJ2-1; TRBD1 agrees at 7 bases. Trimming took 10 bases from V and 5 from J; bases not matched to a gene: 5. The CDR3 has 12 residues. The CDR3 sequence: CATRGGDNEQFF. As DNA, the CDR3 is TGTGCCACCCGAGGGGGCGACAATGAGCAGTTCTTC.

This clonotype was seen at least ten times. This chain joins TRBV6-2 or TRBV6-3 and TRBJ2-7, with D possibly being TRBD1 (6 bases). The CDR3 is 11 residues long. V lost 6 bases and J 6 bases, leaving 9 bases between the germline ends. Germline V CDR1 and CDR2: MNHEY, SVGEGT. Here the CDR3 reads CASSRGGEQYF. For the CDR3, the DNA is TGTGCCAGCAGCAGGGGCGGCGAGCAGTACTTC.

This clonotype appeared once. This rearrangement joins TRBV20-1 to TRBJ2-1; 7 bases are shared with TRBD2. From germline, CDR1 is DFQATT and CDR2 SNEGSKA (reference sequence). V lost 2 bases and J lost 0; bases outside the gene matches: 4. The CDR3 is 15 amino acids. In DNA form, the CDR3 reads TGCAGTGCTAGAACTCTAGCGGCCTCCTACAATGAGCAGTTCTTC. It yields the protein CSARTLAASYNEQFF.

This clonotype has a handful of counts. This chain uses TRBV7-8 with TRBJ2-1, with 13 bases fitting TRBD2. CDR3 size: 16 residues. Trimming cost V 5 bases and J 4 bases; bases outside gene matches: 5. Per germline, CDR1 SGHVS and CDR2 FQNEAQ. This chain's CDR3 is CASSPTSGRRYNEQFF. The CDR3 DNA is TGTGCCAGCAGCCCGACTAGCGGGAGGAGGTACAATGAGCAGTTCTTC.

Many counts were recorded for this clonotype. The chain is built from TRBV29-1 and TRBJ1-4, with D perhaps matching TRBD1 (6 bases). Germline lookup yields CDR1 SQVTM and CDR2 ANQGSEA. Trimming removed 1 base from V and 8 bases from J, with 14 bases in between. The CDR3 consists of 14 residues. The CDR3 DNA reads TGCAGCGTTGAAGGCCGGGACATGGACGAAAAACTGTTTTTT. It codes for CSVEGRDMDEKLFF.

This clonotype was counted a few times. This chain links TRBV20-1 with TRBJ2-5, with 10 bases that match TRBD1. V was pared by 6 bases and J by 5 bases, with 12 bases of the junction left unmatched. Germline-derived CDR1 and CDR2 are DFQATT and SNEGSKA (reference sequence). The CDR3 is 15 amino acids. The CDR3 DNA reads TGCAGTGCGGGACCGGGACAGGGGAGTGTGGAGACCCAGTACTTC. Its translation: CSAGPGQGSVETQYF.

This chain joins TRBV20-1 and TRBJ2-4; TRBD1 matches 8 bases. The V segment lost 2 bases and the J segment 1 base; nucleotides outside the gene matches: 4. From germline, CDR1 is DFQATT and CDR2 SNEGSKA (reference sequence). The CDR3 loop spans 15 amino acids. CDR3 loop: CSARPGQGAKNIQYF. The CDR3 DNA is TGCAGTGCTAGACCCGGACAGGGTGCCAAAAACATTCAGTACTTC.

This clonotype appeared many times. The genes are TRBV20-1 and TRBJ1-6; D is unresolved. The germline gives CDR1 DFQATT, CDR2 SNEGSKA (reference sequence). The CDR3 length is 15 residues. Trimming left V 6 bases short and J 4 bases short, with 16 bases between. The CDR3 spells CSADAEDGYNSPLHF. DNA of the CDR3: TGCAGTGCCGACGCCGAGGACGGGTATAATTCACCCCTCCACTTT.

J is TRBJ2-2 and V is TRBV20-1, with 11 bases identical to TRBD1. The CDR3 runs to 15 residues. Germline-derived CDR1 and CDR2 are DFQATT and SNEGSKA (reference sequence). With 6 bases clipped from V and 7 bases from J, the junction kept 10 bases outside the gene matches. The CDR3: CSAPVRTGGNGELFF. The CDR3 DNA reads as TGCAGTGCCCCGGTCCGGACAGGGGGCAACGGGGAGCTGTTTTTT.

The CDR3: CSARDPFTKGYYEQFF. The CDR3 nucleotides read TGCAGTGCTAGAGATCCATTCACCAAGGGGTACTATGAGCAGTTCTTC. The chain employs TRBV20-1 and TRBJ2-1; D might be TRBD1 (5 bases). Germline V gene sequence: CDR1 DFQATT, CDR2 SNEGSKA (reference sequence). This CDR3 has 16 amino acids. Trimming cost V 0 bases and J 8 bases, with 20 bases left between them.

A few counts support this clonotype. The rearrangement joins TRBV12-3 or TRBV12-4 to TRBJ2-7; a weak D match, TRBD2 (5 bases). CDR3 size: 16 residues. Trimming took 5 bases from V and 5 from J, leaving 22 bases between them. CDR3 sequence (DNA): TGTGCCAGCAGTCCGTCTGTTTGGCTAGCATCCGACGAGCAGTACTTC. It specifies CASSPSVWLASDEQYF.

The V and J genes are TRBV2 and TRBJ1-1; D remains unclear. Germline V gene lookup returns CDR1 SNHLY and CDR2 FYNNEI. V lost 7 bases and J 7 bases, leaving 7 bases between the germline ends. The CDR3 loop spans 10 amino acids. The CDR3 is CASNGGEAFF. CDR3 nucleotide sequence: TGTGCCAGCAATGGAGGTGAAGCTTTCTTT.

The gene calls are TRBV5-1 and TRBJ2-7; 8 bases fit TRBD2. The CDR3 is 16 amino acids. Germline lookup yields CDR1 SGHRS and CDR2 YFSETQ. V was pared by 3 bases and J by 6 bases, with 14 bases of the junction left unmatched. The DNA for the CDR3 is TGCGCCAGCAGCTCATCTTCCGCGGGAGGACGCAGCGAGCAGTACTTC. Its protein is CASSSSSAGGRSEQYF.

The V and J genes are TRBV14 and TRBJ1-1; D unresolved. Looked up from germline, CDR1 is SGHDN and CDR2 is FVKESK. This CDR3 has 13 residues. Trimming shortened V by 4 bases and J by 4 bases, and 10 bases separated the two germline ends. This chain's CDR3 is CASSRTWSTEAFF. Here the CDR3 DNA reads TGTGCCAGCAGCCGAACCTGGAGCACTGAAGCTTTCTTT.

There are a few counts of this clonotype. The chain recombines TRBV28 with TRBJ2-7, with D perhaps matching TRBD1 (5 bases). The ends were cut back, 1 base at V and 0 bases at J, with 16 bases in the middle. Germline V gene lookup returns CDR1 MDHEN and CDR2 SYDVKM. The CDR3 is 17 amino acids. The CDR3 is CASSLLPAGPSSYEQYF. The CDR3 DNA is TGTGCCAGCAGTTTATTGCCTGCAGGGCCAAGCTCCTACGAGCAGTACTTC.

This sequence joins TRBV20-1 and TRBJ2-5, with a tentative D call TRBD2 (6 bases). The germline gives CDR1 DFQATT, CDR2 SNEGSKA (reference sequence). Trimming took off 3 bases at V and 1 base at J, with 12 bases between the two ends. The CDR3 has 14 amino acids. Here the CDR3 DNA reads TGCAGTGCTAGCTTTGACGGGGGCCAAGAGACCCAGTACTTC. Its translation is CSASFDGGQETQYF.

This chain links TRBV7-2 with TRBJ2-5; 13 nucleotides agree with TRBD2. Per the germline V gene, CDR1 is SGHTA and CDR2 is FQGNSA. The V and J ends lost 4 bases and 5 bases, in that order; junction bases with no gene match: 10. The CDR3 consists of 17 residues. The CDR3 protein is CASSSGAGLAGVETQYF. CDR3 nucleotides: TGTGCCAGCAGCTCCGGTGCCGGACTAGCGGGAGTGGAGACCCAGTACTTC.

V and J are TRBV7-9 and TRBJ2-1; 8 nucleotides agree with TRBD2. Unmatched junction bases numbered 13, after V lost 0 bases and J lost 15 bases. This CDR3 is 15 amino acids long. Germline CDR1 is SEHNR and CDR2 is FQNEAQ (reference sequence). CDR3 sequence: CASSLAPAGEVGWFF. The CDR3 bases are TGTGCCAGCAGCTTAGCTCCAGCGGGAGAAGTCGGTTGGTTCTTC.

This clonotype was detected many times. J is TRBJ2-7 and V is TRBV10-3; D remains ambiguous. The CDR3 extends over 11 amino acids. CDR1 is ENHRY, CDR2 SYGVKD, per germline. V lost 2 bases and J 5 bases, leaving 4 bases between the germline ends. The DNA for the CDR3 is TGTGCCATCAGTGAGGCCCACGAGCAGTACTTC. Its protein is CAISEAHEQYF.

V and J are TRBV12-3 or TRBV12-4 and TRBJ2-7; 9 nucleotides agree with TRBD2. Germline trimming cut 6 bases from V and 3 bases from J; bases unmatched to any gene: 6. The CDR3 extends over 14 amino acids. The CDR3 region is CASSSKTSGYEQYF. For the CDR3, the DNA is TGTGCCAGCAGCTCAAAGACTAGCGGCTACGAGCAGTACTTC.

The chain has TRBV7-2 and TRBJ1-2; D call uncertain. V lost 2 bases to trimming and J lost 6 bases, with 19 bases between them. This CDR3 is built from 16 residues. Per germline, CDR1 SGHTA and CDR2 FQGNSA. The DNA for the CDR3 is TGTGCCAGCAGCTTAATTTTTTTCCCCAAGAGCCATGGCTACACCTTC. It translates to CASSLIFFPKSHGYTF.

CDR3 amino acids: CASGRTGAYEQYF. In DNA, the CDR3 is TGTGCCAGCGGGAGGACAGGGGCCTACGAGCAGTACTTC. The gene calls are TRBV7-2 and TRBJ2-7; 9 bases map to TRBD1. V lost 8 bases, J lost 2 bases, and 4 bases stayed unmatched. This CDR3 has 13 amino acids. Germline V gene data show CDR1 as SGHTA and CDR2 as FQGNSA. Looking up the rest from reference TRBV7-2 and TRBJ2-7 gives the full variable domain: GAGVSQSPSNKVTEKGKDVELRCDPISGHTALYWYRQSLGQGLEFLIYFQGNSAPDKSGLPSDRFSAERTGGSVSTLTIQRTQQEDSAVYLCASGRTGAYEQYFGPGTRLTVT.